This TCR beta chain originates from a study of T-cell memory formation after mild COVID-19. As for the study in general: In these data, TCR clusters were largely donor specific.

This clonotype turned up a few times. Its antigen is not known. TCRdb re-called the 5' RACE reads through MiXCR, storing one row per CDR3 protein. The sample has 350,000 to 500,000 distinct CDR3 sequences, about 19% seen once. Study-wide points: That cross-reactive memory joined was suggested by some responding clones appearing in pre-infection memory. A second wave expanding day 15 to 37 was CD4+-biased; contracting clones were balanced.

This CDR3 has 13 residues. The ends were cut back, 8 bases at V and 2 bases at J, with 15 bases in the middle. Germline-derived CDR1 and CDR2 are SQVTM and ANQGSEA. This sequence joins TRBV29-1 and TRBJ1-1; D may be TRBD1 (6 bases). This TCR came from an adult woman who had mild COVID-19 (a few samples of this study predate the infection). Cell type and time point are not known. The sequencing input was PBMCs or a T cell subset sorted from them (not recorded which). CDR3 nucleotide sequence: TGCAGCACACAGACAGGTCCTAACACTGAAGCTTTCTTT. Its protein is CSTQTGPNTEAFF.